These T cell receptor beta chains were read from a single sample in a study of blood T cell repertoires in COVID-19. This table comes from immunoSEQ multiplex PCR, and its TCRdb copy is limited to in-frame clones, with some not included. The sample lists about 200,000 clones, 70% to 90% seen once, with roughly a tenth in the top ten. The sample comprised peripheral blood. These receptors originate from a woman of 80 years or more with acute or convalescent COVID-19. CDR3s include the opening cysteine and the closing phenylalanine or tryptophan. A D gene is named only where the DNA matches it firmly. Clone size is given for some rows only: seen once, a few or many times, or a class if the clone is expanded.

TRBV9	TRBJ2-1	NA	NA	TGTGCCAGCAGCGTACAGGCGTTCTCCTACAATGAGCAGTTCTTC	CASSVQAFSYNEQFF
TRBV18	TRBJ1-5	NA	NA	TGTGCCAGCTCAAAAGGGCGGGAGAGCAATCAGCCCCAGCATTTT	CASSKGRESNQPQHF
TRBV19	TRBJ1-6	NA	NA	TGTGCCAGTAGTATGGGAGGAAGGGCGTCCTATAATTCACCCCTCCACTTT	CASSMGGRASYNSPLHF
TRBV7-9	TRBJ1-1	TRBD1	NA	TGTGCCAGCAGCTTGACAGGGCTTAAGGACACTGAAGCTTTCTTT	CASSLTGLKDTEAFF
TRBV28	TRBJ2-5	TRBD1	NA	TGTGCCAGCAGAACCAACAGGGGCACAGAGACCCAGTACTTC	CASRTNRGTETQYF
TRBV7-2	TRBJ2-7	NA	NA	TGTGCCAGCAGCTTAGGAGAATACGAGCAGTACTTC	CASSLGEYEQYF
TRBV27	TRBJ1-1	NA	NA	TGTGCCAGCATCCGAGGGGTCGGGGGGGGTGAAGCTTTCTTT	CASIRGVGGGEAFF
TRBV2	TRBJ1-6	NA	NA	TGTGCCAGCGGGAGGGACACCCTATCTTCACCCCTCCACTTT	CASGRDTLSSPLHF
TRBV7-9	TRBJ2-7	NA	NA	TGTGCCAGCAGCCCGTGGGGGGGCGGGGTAAGTTACGAGCAGTACTTC	CASSPWGGGVSYEQYF
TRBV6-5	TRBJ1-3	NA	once	TGTGCCAGCAGTTTCGGACAGAACTCTGGAAACACCATATATTTT	CASSFGQNSGNTIYF
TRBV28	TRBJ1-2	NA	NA	TGTGCCAGCAGTTCCACAACCTTAGGCTACACCTTC	CASSSTTLGYTF
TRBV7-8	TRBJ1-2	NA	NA	TGTGCCAGCAGCTTAGATGGGGGGTCTGCTAACTATGGCTACACCTTC	CASSLDGGSANYGYTF
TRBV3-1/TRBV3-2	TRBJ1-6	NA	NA	TGTGCCAGCAGCCAGGCGGACAGAAATTCACCCCTCCACTTT	CASSQADRNSPLHF
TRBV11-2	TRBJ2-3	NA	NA	TGTGCCAGCAGCTTATTGTGGACTAACACAGATACGCAGTATTTT	CASSLLWTNTDTQYF
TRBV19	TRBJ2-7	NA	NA	TGTGCCAGTAGCGGGGTCCCCTACGAGCAGTACTTC	CASSGVPYEQYF
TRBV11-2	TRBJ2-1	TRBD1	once	TGTGCCAGCAGACCTACAGGGGGGTGGAGCTCCTACAATGAGCAGTTCTTC	CASRPTGGWSSYNEQFF
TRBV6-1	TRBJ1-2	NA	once	TGTGCCAGCAGTGCTACAGGGTTTTATGGCTACACCTTC	CASSATGFYGYTF
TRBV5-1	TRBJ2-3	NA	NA	TGCGCCAGCAGCCCGCCCAACTCAGATACGCAGTATTTT	CASSPPNSDTQYF
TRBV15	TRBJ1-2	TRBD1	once	TGTGCCACCAGCAGAGATTACCAGGGGGAATACTATGGCTACACCTTC	CATSRDYQGEYYGYTF
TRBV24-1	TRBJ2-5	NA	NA	TGTGCCACCAGTGATCCCCAGGCTGGGCAAGAGACCCAGTACTTC	CATSDPQAGQETQYF
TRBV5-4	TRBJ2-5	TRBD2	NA	TGTGCCAGCAGCCGCGGGACTAGCGGGACCCAAGAGACCCAGTACTTC	CASSRGTSGTQETQYF
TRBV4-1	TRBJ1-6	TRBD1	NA	TGCGCCAGCAGCCAAAGGGGACAGGGGGAGGCACCCCTCCACTTT	CASSQRGQGEAPLHF
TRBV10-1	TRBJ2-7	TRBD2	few	TGCGCCAGCAGTGAGGGACTAGCGGCTACCTACGAGCAGTACTTC	CASSEGLAATYEQYF
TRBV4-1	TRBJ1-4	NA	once	TGCGCCAGCAGCCTCAAGATAGGGGCCGAAAAACTGTTTTTT	CASSLKIGAEKLFF
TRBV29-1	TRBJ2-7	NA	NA	TGCAGCGTTGCCAGGGGCCAGACCTACGAGCAGTACTTC	CSVARGQTYEQYF
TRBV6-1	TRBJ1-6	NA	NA	TGTGCCAGCAGTGATATTCCGGGTGATAATTCACCCCTCCACTTT	CASSDIPGDNSPLHF
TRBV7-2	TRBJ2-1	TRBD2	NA	TGTGCCAGCAGCTTAGGGGTACTAGCGGGAGGCGGAGAGCAGTTCTTC	CASSLGVLAGGGEQFF
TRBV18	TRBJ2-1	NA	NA	TGTGCCAGCTCACCTGGGAGCCCCTCCTACAATGAGCAGTTCTTC	CASSPGSPSYNEQFF
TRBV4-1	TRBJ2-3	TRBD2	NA	TGCGCCAGCAGCCAAGGGCGGGGGGCAAACACAGATACGCAGTATTTT	CASSQGRGANTDTQYF